The 23 T cell receptor beta chains in this list originate from one sample, sequenced in a study of blood T cell repertoires in COVID-19. The method was immunoSEQ multiplex PCR; TCRdb's version includes in-frame clones alone and lacks a portion of them. This sample has about 140,000 clones; 84% occur once, and the top ten carry 1.5% to 2%. The sequencing sample was made of PBMCs or T cells enriched from blood (not recorded which). These receptors all come from a woman between 18 and 29 years old who had been exposed to COVID-19.

The V gene is TRBV6-1, the J gene TRBJ1-5; no clear D. Trimming removed 3 bases at V and 4 bases at J, with 7 bases between. Per germline, CDR1 MNHNS and CDR2 SASEGT. The CDR3 is 13 amino acids. CDR3 residues: CASSDAGNQPQHF. The CDR3 DNA reads TGTGCCAGCAGTGATGCGGGGAATCAGCCCCAGCATTTT.

The chain has TRBV7-2 and TRBJ1-2, with 7 positions matching TRBD1. CDR3 size: 15 residues. V was pared by 1 base and J by 4 bases, with 6 bases of the junction left unmatched. The germline gives CDR1 SGHTA, CDR2 FQGNSA. CDR3 nucleotides: TGTGCCAGCAGCTTAGTCTCAGGGGGATCCTATGGCTACACCTTC. Translated, it gives CASSLVSGGSYGYTF.

This chain links TRBV19 with TRBJ1-5; D is unresolved. The germline CDR1 and CDR2 sequences are LNHDA and SQIVND (reference sequence). The germline V and J ends were trimmed by 3 bases and 3 bases, with 9 bases remaining between them. This CDR3 is 14 amino acids long. CDR3 nucleotides: TGTGCCAGTAGTATGGGCACACTCAATCAGCCCCAGCATTTT. Translation gives CASSMGTLNQPQHF.

The chain employs TRBV7-9 and TRBJ2-1, with TRBD2 identical over 16 bases. This CDR3 is built from 17 residues. The J segment lost 9 bases and the V segment lost 2 bases, leaving 7 bases of the junction unmatched. CDR1 and CDR2 from the germline V gene are SEHNR and FQNEAQ (reference sequence). The CDR3 coding sequence is TGTGCCAGCAGCTTAAGTCCGGGACTAGCGGGAGGGTTTGAGCAGTTCTTC. The encoded protein is CASSLSPGLAGGFEQFF.

This chain joins TRBV29-1 and TRBJ1-3; TRBD1 aligns across 10 bases. This CDR3 is built from 16 residues. Germline CDR1 and CDR2: SQVTM and ANQGSEA. J gave up 4 bases and V 6 bases, and 12 bases lay outside the gene matches. CDR3 sequence: CSVDGTGALGGNTIYF. The CDR3 DNA reads TGCAGCGTAGACGGGACAGGGGCCTTGGGAGGAAACACCATATATTTT.

This chain joins TRBV6-2 or TRBV6-3 and TRBJ1-5, with D perhaps TRBD1 (6 bases). This CDR3 comprises 13 residues. Trimming removed 2 bases at V and 16 bases at J, with 18 bases between. Germline CDR1 and CDR2: MNHEY and SVGEGT. The CDR3 protein is CASSYPRGRDIHF. DNA for the CDR3: TGTGCCAGCAGTTACCCGAGGGGTCGGGACATACATTTT.

This sequence joins TRBV28 and TRBJ2-2, with 7 bases that match TRBD1. The V and J ends lost 6 bases and 3 bases, in that order; junction bases with no gene match: 7. This CDR3 has 15 residues. The germline V gene encodes CDR1 MDHEN and CDR2 SYDVKM. CDR3 protein: CASRGGQGDTGELFF. The CDR3, as DNA: TGTGCCAGCAGGGGTGGCCAGGGGGACACCGGGGAGCTGTTTTTT.

The CDR3 region has the DNA TGTGCCAGCAGTTATGGGGGGACCGCGGGCATGAACACTGAAGCTTTCTTT. Encoded protein: CASSYGGTAGMNTEAFF. The J gene is TRBJ1-1, the V gene TRBV6-2 or TRBV6-3, with a weak D call TRBD1 (5 bases). Per the germline V gene, CDR1 is MNHEY and CDR2 is SVGEGT. V shed 3 bases and J shed 0 bases, with 17 bases lying between them. The length of the CDR3 is 17 residues.

This chain connects TRBV10-1 to TRBJ2-7; the D gene is possibly TRBD2 (6 bases). Germline CDR1 WNHNN, CDR2 SYGVQD (reference sequence). The CDR3 runs 13 residues. The V and J ends lost 8 bases and 2 bases respectively, with 13 bases between them. This CDR3 is CASRGTRTYEQYF. The CDR3 DNA reads TGCGCCAGCCGCGGGACCCGGACCTACGAGCAGTACTTC.

The CDR3 loop is CASSPLGRETVEQFF. The CDR3 DNA is TGTGCCAGCAGCCCCCTTGGGCGGGAGACTGTAGAGCAGTTCTTC. This sequence joins TRBV6-5 and TRBJ2-1, with 7 bases that match TRBD2. Germline trimming cut 6 bases from V and 10 bases from J; bases unmatched to any gene: 15. Germline loops: CDR1 MNHEY, CDR2 SVGAGI. This CDR3 is built from 15 residues.

The V and J genes are TRBV10-3 and TRBJ2-3, with D perhaps matching TRBD2 (5 bases). Per germline, CDR1 ENHRY and CDR2 SYGVKD. Trimming left V 4 bases short and J 0 bases short, with 11 bases between. This CDR3 has 15 residues. This chain's CDR3 is CAISAYTGSTDTQYF. Here the CDR3 DNA reads TGTGCCATCAGTGCTTATACGGGAAGCACAGATACGCAGTATTTT.

J is TRBJ2-2 and V is TRBV27; the match to TRBD2 covers 11 bases. CDR1 and CDR2 from the germline V gene are MNHEY and SMNVEV (reference sequence). CDR3 length: 15 amino acids. Trimming at V came to 6 bases and at J to 5 bases, leaving 5 bases not matched to a gene. CDR3 amino acids: CASRVRTSGTGELFF. In nucleotides, the CDR3 is TGTGCCAGCAGGGTACGGACTAGCGGGACCGGGGAGCTGTTTTTT.

The V gene is TRBV29-1, the J gene TRBJ2-1, with TRBD1 as a possible D gene (6 bases). Germline CDR1 reads SQVTM; CDR2 reads ANQGSEA. V was clipped by 7 bases and J by 5 bases, with 15 bases between them. The CDR3 covers 13 residues. The CDR3 is CSALGQKNNEQFF. The CDR3, as DNA: TGCAGCGCCCTAGGACAGAAGAACAATGAGCAGTTCTTC.

The chain employs TRBV15 and TRBJ2-4; 9 bases are shared with TRBD1. CDR1 LNHNV and CDR2 YYDKDF come from the germline V gene (reference sequence). V trimming: 3 bases; J trimming: 6 bases; junction bases outside the gene matches: 6. The CDR3 loop spans 15 amino acids. CDR3 in DNA: TGTGCCACCAGCAGGGCACAGGGGGCGGGAAACATTCAGTACTTC. It translates to CATSRAQGAGNIQYF.

The rearrangement uses TRBV18 and TRBJ1-4; 7 positions agree with TRBD1. The CDR3 extends over 13 amino acids. J gave up 5 bases and V 4 bases, and 1 base lay outside the gene matches. Germline V gene lookup returns CDR1 KGHSH and CDR2 LQKENI. This CDR3 is CASSQGQNEKLFF. The CDR3 DNA is TGTGCCAGCTCACAGGGACAGAATGAAAAACTGTTTTTT.

The rearrangement uses TRBV30 and TRBJ2-1; 8 positions agree with TRBD2. Per germline, CDR1 GTSNPN and CDR2 SVGIG (reference sequence). The CDR3 has 16 residues. V lost 0 bases to trimming and J lost 0 bases; unmatched junction nucleotides: 4. The CDR3 spells CAWSVLSGSSYNEQFF. Written as DNA, the CDR3 is TGTGCCTGGAGTGTACTGAGCGGGAGCTCCTACAATGAGCAGTTCTTC.

V is TRBV6-2 or TRBV6-3 and J is TRBJ1-4; 7 bases agree with TRBD1. The V gene's germline CDR1 is MNHEY and CDR2 SVGEGT. The CDR3 has 14 residues. Trimming cost V 2 bases and J 7 bases; bases outside gene matches: 4. CDR3 nucleotide sequence: TGTGCCAGCAGTTACCCAGGGGGAGGTGAAAAACTGTTTTTT. It yields the protein CASSYPGGGEKLFF.

The gene calls are TRBV5-1 and TRBJ2-1; 7 bases agree with TRBD2. The germline CDR1 and CDR2 sequences are SGHRS and YFSETQ. V shed 5 bases, J shed 6 bases, and the junction held 8 bases outside the gene matches. This CDR3 comprises 14 residues. DNA of the CDR3: TGCGCCAGCAGGGGGAGGGAATTTAGCAATGAGCAGTTCTTC. Encoded protein: CASRGREFSNEQFF.

The chain links TRBV3-1 (or the pseudogene TRBV3-2) to TRBJ2-7; D might be TRBD1 (6 bases). The germline CDR1 and CDR2 sequences are LGHDT and YNNKEL (reference sequence). The CDR3 is 15 residues long. V lost 3 bases, J lost 2 bases, and 14 bases lay in between. The CDR3 protein is CASSHRTAVPYEQYF. The CDR3 DNA reads TGTGCCAGCAGCCACCGGACAGCAGTCCCCTACGAGCAGTACTTC.

The rearrangement uses TRBV30 and TRBJ1-1, with unresolved D. The CDR3 spans 16 residues. Germline CDR1 GTSNPN, CDR2 SVGIG (reference sequence). V lost 6 bases, J lost 1 base, and 21 bases lay in between. Written as DNA, the CDR3 is TGTGCCTGCCCAACTACACAAGGTAGAAAGAACACTGAAGCTTTCTTT. Translation: CACPTTQGRKNTEAFF.

The gene calls are TRBV6-5 and TRBJ2-1; 8 bases fit TRBD1. Germline V gene sequence: CDR1 MNHEY, CDR2 SVGAGI. V lost 6 bases and J lost 5; bases outside the gene matches: 6. The CDR3 has 14 amino acids. CDR3 residues: CASRIQGEDNEQFF. The CDR3 DNA is TGTGCCAGCAGGATACAGGGGGAGGACAATGAGCAGTTCTTC.

This chain joins TRBV4-2 and TRBJ1-4; 7 nucleotides match TRBD1. This CDR3 has 15 residues. The V gene end was trimmed by 4 bases and the J gene end by 8 bases; junction bases not matched to a gene: 10. Per the germline V gene, CDR1 is LGHNA and CDR2 is YNFKEQ. The CDR3 DNA follows: TGTGCCAGCAGCCCAGGGGGGACCGTACTGGAAAAACTGTTTTTT. It specifies CASSPGGTVLEKLFF.

V is TRBV7-9 and J is TRBJ1-2; D possibly corresponds to TRBD1 (5 bases). V was clipped by 4 bases and J by 2 bases, with 23 bases between them. From germline, CDR1 is SEHNR and CDR2 FQNEAQ (reference sequence). The CDR3 runs to 18 residues. Written as DNA, the CDR3 is TGTGCCAGCAGCTCCCTACGGCAGGCCGGGCGGGGGAACTATGGCTACACCTTC. It specifies CASSSLRQAGRGNYGYTF. The full variable domain, rest sourced from reference TRBV7-9 and TRBJ1-2, is DTGVSQNPRHKITKRGQNVTFRCDPISEHNRLYWYRQTLGQGPEFLTYFQNEAQLEKSRLLSDRFSAERPKGSFSTLEIQRTEQGDSAMYLCASSSLRQAGRGNYGYTFGSGTRLTVV.